Given below is one TCR beta chain in context. Its specificity is not known. Libraries were prepared by immunoSEQ multiplex PCR; TCRdb keeps only in-frame clonotypes and omits some of them. The table has 70,000 to 95,000 clones, 80% to 95% seen once. The sample belongs to a study of cytomegalovirus exposure and HLA in healthy donors. General observations from the study: According to a subsequent analysis, TCR clusters from the first cohort were inclined to appear together in the 110 or so validation repertoires. Researchers catalogued some 160 TCR beta chains as cytomegalovirus-associated. A classifier reportedly called cytomegalovirus status with high sensitivity and specificity.

V was pared by 5 bases and J by 7 bases, with 12 bases of the junction left unmatched. This CDR3 spans 15 amino acids. The germline V gene has CDR1 SEHNR and CDR2 FQNEAQ (reference sequence). The clonotype originates from a woman aged 25-40 years in good health and CMV-seronegative. The chain couples TRBV7-9 to TRBJ1-1, with 8 bases aligning to TRBD1. Material: PBMCs. The CDR3 loop is CASSPGQGEWNEAFF. CDR3 DNA: TGTGCCAGCAGCCCTGGACAGGGTGAATGGAATGAAGCTTTCTTT.